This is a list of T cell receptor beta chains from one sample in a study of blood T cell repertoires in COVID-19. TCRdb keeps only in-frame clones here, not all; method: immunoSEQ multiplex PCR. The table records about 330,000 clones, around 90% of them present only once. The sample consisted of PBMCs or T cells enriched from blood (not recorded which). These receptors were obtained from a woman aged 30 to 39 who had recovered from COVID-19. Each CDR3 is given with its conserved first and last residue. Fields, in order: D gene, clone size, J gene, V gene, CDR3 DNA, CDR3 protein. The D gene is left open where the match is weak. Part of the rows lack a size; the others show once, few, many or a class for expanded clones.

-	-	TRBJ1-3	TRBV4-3	TGCGCCAGCAGCCAAGAGGCAGGCGCCCACTCTGGAAACACCATATATTTT	CASSQEAGAHSGNTIYF
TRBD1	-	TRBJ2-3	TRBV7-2	TGTGCCAGCAGCTCCCGACAGGGGGCAGATACGCAGTATTTT	CASSSRQGADTQYF
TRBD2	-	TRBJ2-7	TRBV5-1	TGCGCCAGCAGCATAGGACTAGCGGTCTACGAGCAGTACTTC	CASSIGLAVYEQYF
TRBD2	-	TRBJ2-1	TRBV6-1	TGTGCCAGCAGTGAAGTGGGACTAGCAGCAAATGAGCAGTTCTTC	CASSEVGLAANEQFF
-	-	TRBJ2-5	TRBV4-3	TGCGCCAGCAGCCAAGATCTTACAGGGCCCGGTGAGACCCAGTACTTC	CASSQDLTGPGETQYF
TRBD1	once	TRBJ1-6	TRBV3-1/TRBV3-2	TGTGCCAGCACAGACAGGGGCGAAAGGTCCTATAATTCACCCCTCCACTTT	CASTDRGERSYNSPLHF
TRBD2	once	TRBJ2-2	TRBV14	TGTGCCAGCAGCCAATTTATCCCTAGCGGGAGAGGAATTACCGGGGAGCTGTTTTTT	CASSQFIPSGRGITGELFF
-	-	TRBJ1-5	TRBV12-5	TGTGCTAGTGGACAGCCCTGTCGTTTCCGGCCCCAGCATTTT	CASGQPCRFRPQHF
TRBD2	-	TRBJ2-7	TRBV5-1	TGCGCCAGCAGCTTGGCCGGGGGGGTCACCTACGAGCAGTACTTC	CASSLAGGVTYEQYF
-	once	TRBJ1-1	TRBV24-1	TGTGCCACCAGTGATTTGGCGTTGACTGAAGCTTTCTTT	CATSDLALTEAFF
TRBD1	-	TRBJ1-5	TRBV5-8	TGTGCCAGCAGCTCCGGGACAGGAAATAGCAATCAGCCCCAGCATTTT	CASSSGTGNSNQPQHF
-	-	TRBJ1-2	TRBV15	TGTGCCACCAGCAGAGATCCCGTGGCTCGGGGTGGCTACACCTTC	CATSRDPVARGGYTF
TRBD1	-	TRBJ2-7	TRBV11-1	TGTGCCAGCAGCCCCACGTTTCGTGGCAGGGGGCACGAGCAGTACTTC	CASSPTFRGRGHEQYF
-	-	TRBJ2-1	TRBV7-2	TGTGCCAGCAGCCAAATGTCGCGGGAGCAGTTCTTC	CASSQMSREQFF
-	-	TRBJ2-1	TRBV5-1	TGCGCCAGCAGCCTGCCATGGGGCGAGCAGTTCTTC	CASSLPWGEQFF
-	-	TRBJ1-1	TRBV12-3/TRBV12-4	TGTGCCAGCAGTTTCGGTAGAAACACTGAAGCTTTCTTT	CASSFGRNTEAFF
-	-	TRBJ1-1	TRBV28	TGTGCCAGCAGATCCCTTGGGACAATACCGAACACTGAAGCTTTCTTT	CASRSLGTIPNTEAFF
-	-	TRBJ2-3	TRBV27	TGTGCCAGCAGAATCGCGGCTTTACGCACAGATACGCAGTATTTT	CASRIAALRTDTQYF
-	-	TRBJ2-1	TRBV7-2	TGTGCCAGCAGCTTAGATGGGAGCTCCTACAATGAGCAGTTCTTC	CASSLDGSSYNEQFF
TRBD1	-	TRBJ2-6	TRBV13	TGTGCCAGCAGCTACAGGGGCTCTGGGGCCAACGTCCTGACTTTC	CASSYRGSGANVLTF
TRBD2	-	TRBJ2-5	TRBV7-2	TGTGCCAGCAGCTTATCCGGGGGGGAGACCCAGTACTTC	CASSLSGGETQYF
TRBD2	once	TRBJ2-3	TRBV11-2	TGTGCCAGCAGCCTTCCGGGACTACCAACGCAGTATTTT	CASSLPGLPTQYF
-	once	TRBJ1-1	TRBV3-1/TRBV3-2	TGTGCCAGCAGCCCTCTGACCGGGAGGGTCACTGAAGCTTTCTTT	CASSPLTGRVTEAFF
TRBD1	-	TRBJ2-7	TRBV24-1	TGTGCCACCATGGGGACAGATACCTACGAGCAGTACTTC	CATMGTDTYEQYF
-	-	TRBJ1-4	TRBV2	TGTGCCAGCAGTGAACGTGGGAGAACTAATGAAAAACTGTTTTTT	CASSERGRTNEKLFF
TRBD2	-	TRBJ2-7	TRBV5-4	TGTGCCAGCAGCTTGGTGCGGGAGCCCAACGAGCAGTACTTC	CASSLVREPNEQYF
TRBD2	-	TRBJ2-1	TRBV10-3	TGTGCCATCAGTGGTTTGGGACTAGGGTTTAATGAGCAGTTCTTC	CAISGLGLGFNEQFF
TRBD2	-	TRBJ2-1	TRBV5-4	TGTGCCAGCAGCTTAAGCGGGAGGGCCAACAATGAGCAGTTCTTC	CASSLSGRANNEQFF
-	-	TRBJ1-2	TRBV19	TGTGCCAGTAGTATACAACAGGTTAACTATGGCTACACCTTC	CASSIQQVNYGYTF
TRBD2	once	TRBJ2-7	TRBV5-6	TGTGCCAGCAGCCCAGGACTAGCGGTCTACTACGAGCAGTACTTC	CASSPGLAVYYEQYF
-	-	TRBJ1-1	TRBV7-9	TGTGCCAGCAGCCCGAGTACTAACACTGAAGCTTTCTTT	CASSPSTNTEAFF
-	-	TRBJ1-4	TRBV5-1	TGCGCCAGCAGCTTCGGGGGGAGTAATGAAAAACTGTTTTTT	CASSFGGSNEKLFF
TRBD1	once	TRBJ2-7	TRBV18	TGTGCCAGCTCACCCGGGGACAGGGCCGTGCAGTACTTC	CASSPGDRAVQYF
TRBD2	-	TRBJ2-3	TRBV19	TGTGCCAGTAGTATCGGCGGGAGGACGGCAGATACGCAGTATTTT	CASSIGGRTADTQYF
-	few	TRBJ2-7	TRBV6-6	TGTGCCAGCAGTTTAGCAGGGGTATCCCACGAGCAGTACTTC	CASSLAGVSHEQYF
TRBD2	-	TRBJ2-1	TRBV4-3	TGCGCCAGCAGCCAAACTAGCGGGGGCTACAATGAGCAGTTCTTC	CASSQTSGGYNEQFF
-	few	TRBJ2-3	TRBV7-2	TGTGCCAGCAGCTTAGCTTACACAGATACGCAGTATTTT	CASSLAYTDTQYF
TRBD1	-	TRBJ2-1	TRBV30	TGTGCCTGGTACCCCATAACAGGGGGCAATGAGCAGTTCTTC	CAWYPITGGNEQFF
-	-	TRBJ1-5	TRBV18	TGTGCCAGCTCACCACCGCAGGGGAACCAGCCCCAGCATTTT	CASSPPQGNQPQHF
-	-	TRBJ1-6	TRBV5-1	TGCGCCAGCAGCCCCGGTACGACAGGAGGTTCCTATAATTCACCCCTCCACTTT	CASSPGTTGGSYNSPLHF
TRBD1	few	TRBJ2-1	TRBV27	TGTGCCAGCACTCTAGGGGGACAGAACAATGAGCAGTTCTTC	CASTLGGQNNEQFF
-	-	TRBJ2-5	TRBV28	TGTGCCAGCAGTCCCGTCAGGGGGAGGGAGACCCAGTACTTC	CASSPVRGRETQYF
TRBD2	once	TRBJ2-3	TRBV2	TGTGCCAGCGGGCTCCTGGCGGGAGGGCCGTGGAGCACAGATACGCAGTATTTT	CASGLLAGGPWSTDTQYF
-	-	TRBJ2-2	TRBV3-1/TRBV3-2	TGTGCCAGCAGCCAAGTAAGCAGGGCGAACACCGGGGAGCTGTTTTTT	CASSQVSRANTGELFF
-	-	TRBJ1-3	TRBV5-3	TGTGCCAGAAGCTTGTCAAGGAGCTCTGGAAACACCATATATTTT	CARSLSRSSGNTIYF
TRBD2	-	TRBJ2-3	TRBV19	TGTGCCAGTAGTCTCAAGCGGGGAGGAACAGATACGCAGTATTTT	CASSLKRGGTDTQYF
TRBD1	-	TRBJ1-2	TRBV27	TGTGCCAGCAGGCCCGGACAGGCTAACTATGGCTACACCTTC	CASRPGQANYGYTF
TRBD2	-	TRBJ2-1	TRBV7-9	TGTGCCAGCAGCTTAGCGACGACTAGCGGGGGCAACAATGAGCAGTTCTTC	CASSLATTSGGNNEQFF
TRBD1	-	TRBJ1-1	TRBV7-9	TGTGCCAGCAGCTTAGTTTACGACAGGGCGGTCACTGAAGCTTTCTTT	CASSLVYDRAVTEAFF
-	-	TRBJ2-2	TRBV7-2	TGTGCCAGCAGCTCCCGTTACGAGACTCAGAACACCGGGGAGCTGTTTTTT	CASSSRYETQNTGELFF
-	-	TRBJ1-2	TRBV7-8	TGTGCCAGCAGCTTAGACATGAAGGGGCGACCAGGCTATGGCTACACCTTC	CASSLDMKGRPGYGYTF
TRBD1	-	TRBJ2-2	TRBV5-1	TGCGCCAGCAGCTTTTCAACGGGACAGGGGGGAAGCGGGGAGCTGTTTTTT	CASSFSTGQGGSGELFF
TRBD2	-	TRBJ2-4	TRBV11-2	TGTGCCAGCAGCTTAGATTTTGGGAGGGCCGCTTCGAACATTCAGTACTTC	CASSLDFGRAASNIQYF